Below, 18 T cell receptor beta chains from the same sample are listed, as sequenced in a study of OX40 agonist ivuxolimab in advanced cancers. Repertoires were generated with immunoSEQ multiplex PCR, while TCRdb's copy carries only in-frame clones and drops some. Of roughly 100,000 clones in the sample, roughly 90% were seen once. Source: CD4+ or CD8+ T cells sorted from blood, taken in a trial of the OX40 agonist ivuxolimab. The receptors shown here come from an adult with an advanced solid tumor such as melanoma, head and neck, liver or kidney cancer.

The chain recombines TRBV6-5 with TRBJ2-7; possible D gene TRBD2, 5 bases. CDR3 length equals 13 residues. The germline gives CDR1 MNHEY, CDR2 SVGAGI. The germline V and J ends were trimmed by 4 bases and 7 bases, with 14 bases remaining between them. DNA of the CDR3: TGTGCCAGCAGTTCCGCTACACGGAGGGAGCAGTACTTC. Protein: CASSSATRREQYF.

In this sample, this clone turned up once. The rearrangement links TRBV4-1 to TRBJ2-1; D ambiguous. Trimming removed 1 base from V and 8 bases from J, with 9 bases in between. The CDR3 contains 13 residues. Germline loops: CDR1 MGHRA, CDR2 YSYEKL. This chain's CDR3 is CASSQALKDEQFF. The CDR3 nucleotides read TGCGCCAGCAGCCAAGCCCTTAAGGATGAGCAGTTCTTC.

This chain joins TRBV27 and TRBJ2-1; 7 bases map to TRBD1. The V gene end was trimmed by 5 bases and the J gene end by 2 bases; junction bases not matched to a gene: 3. Germline loops: CDR1 MNHEY, CDR2 SMNVEV (reference sequence). The CDR3 is 14 residues long. CDR3: CASSRQGTYNEQFF. The DNA for the CDR3 is TGTGCCAGCAGTCGACAGGGTACCTACAATGAGCAGTTCTTC.

V and J are TRBV5-8 and TRBJ1-4; D is unresolved. Looked up from germline, CDR1 is SGHTS and CDR2 is YDEGEE. V shed 0 bases and J shed 12 bases, with 12 bases lying between them. CDR3 length equals 13 residues. CDR3 region: CASSLGLRNELFF. CDR3 coding DNA: TGTGCCAGCAGCTTGGGCCTCCGAAATGAACTGTTTTTT.

The chain employs TRBV5-1 and TRBJ2-3; TRBD1 matches 12 bases. Trimming took 3 bases from V and 6 from J; bases not matched to a gene: 5. CDR3 length: 15 amino acids. Germline lookup yields CDR1 SGHRS and CDR2 YFSETQ. CDR3 sequence reads: CASSSGDRGRDTQYF. CDR3 nucleotides: TGCGCCAGCAGCTCGGGGGACAGGGGGCGTGATACGCAGTATTTT.

The genes are TRBV27 and TRBJ2-7, with D perhaps assigned TRBD1 or TRBD2 (5 bases each). CDR1 is MNHEY and CDR2 is SMNVEV in the germline V gene (reference sequence). The CDR3 has 13 residues. V lost 0 bases and J 6 bases, leaving 9 bases between the germline ends. The CDR3 bases are TGTGCCAGCAGTTTATCGATTGGGGGCGAGCAGTACTTC. It specifies CASSLSIGGEQYF.

The V gene is TRBV4-1, the J gene TRBJ2-7; D may match TRBD1 or TRBD2 (5 bases each). The CDR3 is made up of 17 amino acids. Trimming cost V 4 bases and J 2 bases, with 21 bases left between them. CDR1 and CDR2 from the germline V gene are MGHRA and YSYEKL. The CDR3 spells CASSLSIPGPKTYEQYF. As DNA, the CDR3 is TGCGCCAGCAGCCTCTCAATACCGGGACCTAAAACCTACGAGCAGTACTTC.

This rearrangement joins TRBV7-3 to TRBJ2-2; 15 positions match TRBD2. Looked up from germline, CDR1 is SGHTA and CDR2 is FQGTGA. The CDR3 sequence is 17 residues long. V shed 4 bases and J 6 bases; nucleotides not matched to a gene: 6. The CDR3 region has the DNA TGTGCCAGCAGCTCGGGACTAGCGGGAGGAGGGGCCGGGGAGCTGTTTTTT. Translation: CASSSGLAGGGAGELFF.

This clone was detected once. The chain employs TRBV14 and TRBJ2-4; possible D gene TRBD2, 6 bases. CDR3 length: 17 amino acids. The V and J ends lost 0 bases and 6 bases respectively, with 18 bases between them. Germline lookup yields CDR1 SGHDN and CDR2 FVKESK. CDR3 protein: CASSQDYGAGRGNIQYF. For the CDR3, the DNA is TGTGCCAGCAGCCAAGATTACGGGGCGGGAAGAGGAAACATTCAGTACTTC.

In its sample, this clone was seen once. The chain joins TRBV2 to TRBJ2-7; 12 bases align to TRBD1. CDR3 length: 15 amino acids. V lost 5 bases, J lost 6 bases, and 8 bases stayed unmatched. Per the germline V gene, CDR1 is SNHLY and CDR2 is FYNNEI. CDR3 sequence: CASSPHRDRGLEQYF. CDR3 DNA sequence: TGTGCCAGCAGTCCCCACCGGGACAGGGGGCTCGAGCAGTACTTC. Using reference TRBV2 and TRBJ2-7 for the parts outside the CDR3, the full variable domain is EPEVTQTPSHQVTQMGQEVILRCVPISNHLYFYWYRQILGQKVEFLVSFYNNEISEKSEIFDDQFSVERPDGSNFTLKIRSTKLEDSAMYFCASSPHRDRGLEQYFGPGTRLTVT.

The gene calls are TRBV19 and TRBJ1-5; D is unclear. The CDR3 contains 15 residues. Between the trimmed V and J ends, which lost 5 bases and 1 base, there was a span of 12 bases. In germline, CDR1 is LNHDA, CDR2 SQIVND (reference sequence). The CDR3 region is CASSPYKLSNQPQHF. CDR3 DNA sequence: TGTGCCAGTAGTCCCTACAAATTGAGCAATCAGCCCCAGCATTTT.

The rearrangement links TRBV28 to TRBJ1-2; TRBD1 matches 9 bases. Germline CDR1 reads MDHEN; CDR2 reads SYDVKM. With V trimmed by 1 base and J by 11 bases, 29 bases remained unmatched. This CDR3 region has 21 residues. For the CDR3, the DNA is TGTGCCAGCAGTTTATTTAGGGCGGACGAGACAGGGGGTACCTTGGGTATGGGGTACACCTTC. It codes for CASSLFRADETGGTLGMGYTF.

The chain carries TRBV4-3 and TRBJ1-6; D not resolved. The germline V and J ends were trimmed by 4 bases and 7 bases, with 8 bases remaining between them. This CDR3 region has 13 residues. From germline, CDR1 is LGHNA and CDR2 YSLEER. In nucleotides, the CDR3 is TGCGCCAGCAGCCTTCGGCTCAATTCACCCCTCCACTTT. Protein: CASSLRLNSPLHF.

The chain has TRBV10-3 and TRBJ1-5, with D hard to call. Germline-derived CDR1 and CDR2 are ENHRY and SYGVKD. With 0 bases removed from V and 0 bases from J, the gap between germline ends came to 6 bases. The CDR3 sequence is 15 residues long. DNA of the CDR3: TGTGCCATCAGTGAGTCCACAGATAGCAATCAGCCCCAGCATTTT. It translates to CAISESTDSNQPQHF.

J is TRBJ2-5 and V is TRBV25-1, with no clear D. Germline values: CDR1 MGHDK, CDR2 SYGVNS. V dropped 1 base and J dropped 4 bases, with 7 bases sitting between them. The CDR3 is made up of 13 amino acids. This chain's CDR3 is CASSEWGSETQYF. In DNA form, the CDR3 reads TGTGCCAGCAGTGAATGGGGATCAGAGACCCAGTACTTC.

The chain recombines TRBV27 with TRBJ1-1, with 7 bases fitting TRBD1. The CDR3 totals 14 residues. Germline CDR1 is MNHEY and CDR2 is SMNVEV (reference sequence). V was pared by 2 bases and J by 6 bases, with 6 bases of the junction left unmatched. The CDR3 bases are TGTGCCAGCAGTTTAGGAACAGGGGTCGCTGAAGCTTTCTTT. Translation: CASSLGTGVAEAFF.

This clone was seen a single time. The rearrangement uses TRBV9 and TRBJ2-2; D is unclear. V was trimmed by 0 bases and J by 2 bases, leaving 8 bases between them. This CDR3 comprises 15 residues. Germline loops: CDR1 SGDLS, CDR2 YYNGEE. The CDR3 spells CASSVAISNTGELFF. CDR3 bases: TGTGCCAGCAGCGTAGCGATTAGTAACACCGGGGAGCTGTTTTTT.

This sequence joins TRBV6-5 and TRBJ2-7; 8 nucleotides line up with TRBD1. CDR3 length: 14 residues. CDR1 MNHEY and CDR2 SVGAGI come from the germline V gene. The ends lost 6 bases at V and 3 bases at J; junction bases unmatched: 7. CDR3 sequence reads: CASRQGDPYYEQYF. The DNA of the CDR3 is TGTGCCAGCAGACAGGGGGATCCCTACTACGAGCAGTACTTC.